A single sample is the source of the 5 T cell receptor beta chains below, sequenced in a study of blood T cell repertoires in COVID-19. Clones were sequenced by immunoSEQ multiplex PCR, and TCRdb holds only the in-frame ones, with some missing. The sample contains some 390,000 clones, approximately 89% of which appear only once. Material: PBMCs or T cells enriched from blood (not recorded which). The receptors were sampled from a woman aged 25 to 39 who had recovered from COVID-19.

This sequence joins TRBV4-2 and TRBJ2-7; the D gene is possibly TRBD2 (5 bases). CDR1 and CDR2 from the germline V gene are LGHNA and YNFKEQ. The CDR3 contains 12 residues. The germline V and J ends were trimmed by 5 bases and 3 bases, with 8 bases remaining between them. The CDR3 region has the DNA TGTGCCAGCAGCACCCGGGGCTACGAGCAGTACTTC. This translates into CASSTRGYEQYF.

CDR3 sequence reads: CASSRRLAGQETQYF. DNA of the CDR3: TGTGCCAGCAGCCGGAGACTAGCGGGGCAAGAGACCCAGTACTTC. The chain recombines TRBV5-4 with TRBJ2-5; the match to TRBD2 covers 11 bases. Germline V lookup: CDR1 SGHNT, CDR2 YYREEE (reference sequence). The CDR3 covers 15 residues. J lost 2 bases, V lost 4 bases, and 4 bases had no gene match.

The CDR3 protein is CASTRTSGVTDTQYF. As DNA, the CDR3 is TGTGCCAGCACCAGGACTAGCGGGGTCACAGATACGCAGTATTTT. The chain uses TRBV2 and TRBJ2-3; 12 bases align to TRBD2. The CDR3 length is 15 residues. The germline V gene has CDR1 SNHLY and CDR2 FYNNEI. J gave up 2 bases and V 7 bases, and 4 bases lay outside the gene matches.

The V call is TRBV28, the J call TRBJ1-1, with 9 bases identical to TRBD1. The V and J ends lost 10 bases and 1 base, in that order; junction bases with no gene match: 4. The CDR3 is 13 residues long. CDR1 MDHEN and CDR2 SYDVKM come from the germline V gene. The CDR3 loop is CATRGQGNTEAFF. CDR3 DNA: TGTGCCACCAGGGGACAGGGGAACACTGAAGCTTTCTTT.

This clone occurred a few times. The chain links TRBV5-6 to TRBJ1-2; D remains unclear. The CDR3 has 13 residues. Germline V gene lookup returns CDR1 SGHDT and CDR2 YYEEEE. V shed 0 bases and J shed 8 bases, with 11 bases lying between them. DNA of the CDR3: TGTGCCAGCAGCTTGGGGTTAGTACGCGGCTACACCTTC. Its protein product is CASSLGLVRGYTF.